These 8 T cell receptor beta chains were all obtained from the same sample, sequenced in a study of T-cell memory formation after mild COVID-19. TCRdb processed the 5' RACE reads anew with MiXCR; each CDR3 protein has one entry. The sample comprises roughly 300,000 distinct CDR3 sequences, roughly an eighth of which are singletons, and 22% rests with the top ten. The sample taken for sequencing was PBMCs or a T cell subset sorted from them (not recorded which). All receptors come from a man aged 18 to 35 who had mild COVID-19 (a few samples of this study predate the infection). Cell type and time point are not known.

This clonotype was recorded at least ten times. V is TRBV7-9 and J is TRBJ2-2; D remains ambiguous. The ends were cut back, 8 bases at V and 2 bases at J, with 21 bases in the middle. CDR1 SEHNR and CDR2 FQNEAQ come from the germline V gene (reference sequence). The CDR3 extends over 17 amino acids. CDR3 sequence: CASRNWVGRHNTGELFF. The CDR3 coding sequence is TGTGCCAGCCGAAATTGGGTCGGGCGTCACAACACCGGGGAGCTGTTTTTT.

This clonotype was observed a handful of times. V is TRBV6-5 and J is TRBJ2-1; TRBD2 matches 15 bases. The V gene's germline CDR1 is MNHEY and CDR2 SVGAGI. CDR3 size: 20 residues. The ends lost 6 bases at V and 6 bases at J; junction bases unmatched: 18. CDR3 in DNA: TGTGCCAGCAGCAGACAACAGGGACTAGCGGGGGGTTCCCTGGTCAATGAGCAGTTCTTC. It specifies CASSRQQGLAGGSLVNEQFF.

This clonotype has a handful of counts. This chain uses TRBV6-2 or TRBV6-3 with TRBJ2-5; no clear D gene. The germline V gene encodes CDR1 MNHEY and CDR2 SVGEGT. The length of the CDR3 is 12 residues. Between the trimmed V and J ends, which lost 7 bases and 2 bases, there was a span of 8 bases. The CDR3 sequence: CASNRPQETQYF. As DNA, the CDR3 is TGTGCCAGCAACCGACCACAAGAGACCCAGTACTTC.

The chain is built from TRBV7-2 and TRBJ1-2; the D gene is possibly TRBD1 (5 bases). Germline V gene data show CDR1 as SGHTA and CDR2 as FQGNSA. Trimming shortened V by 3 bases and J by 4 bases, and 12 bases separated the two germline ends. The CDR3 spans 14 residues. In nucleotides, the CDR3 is TGTGCCAGCAGCTTGGGGGGGTCGGCCTATGGCTACACCTTC. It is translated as CASSLGGSAYGYTF.

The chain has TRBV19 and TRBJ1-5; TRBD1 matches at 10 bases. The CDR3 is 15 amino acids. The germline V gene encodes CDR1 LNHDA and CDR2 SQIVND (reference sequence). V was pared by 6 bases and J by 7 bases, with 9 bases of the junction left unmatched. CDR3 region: CASRGQGISIQPQHF. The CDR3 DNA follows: TGTGCCAGTAGGGGACAGGGGATTTCAATCCAGCCCCAGCATTTT.

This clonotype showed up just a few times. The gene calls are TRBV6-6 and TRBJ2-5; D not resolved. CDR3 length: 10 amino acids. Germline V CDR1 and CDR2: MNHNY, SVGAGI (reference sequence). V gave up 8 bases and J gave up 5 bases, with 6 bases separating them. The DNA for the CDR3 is TGTGCCAGCCTGGCGGAGACCCAGTACTTC. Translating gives CASLAETQYF.

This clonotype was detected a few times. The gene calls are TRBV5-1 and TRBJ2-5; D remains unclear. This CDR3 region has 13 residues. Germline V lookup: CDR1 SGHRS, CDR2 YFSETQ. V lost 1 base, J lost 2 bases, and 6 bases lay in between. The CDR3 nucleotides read TGCGCCAGCAGCTTGTTAGTACAAGAGACCCAGTACTTC. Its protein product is CASSLLVQETQYF.

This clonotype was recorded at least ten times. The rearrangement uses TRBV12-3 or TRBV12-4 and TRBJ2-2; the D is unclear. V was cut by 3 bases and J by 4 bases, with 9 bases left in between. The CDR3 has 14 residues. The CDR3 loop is CASSLGGSTGELFF. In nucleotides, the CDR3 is TGTGCCAGCAGTTTGGGTGGTAGCACCGGGGAGCTGTTTTTT.